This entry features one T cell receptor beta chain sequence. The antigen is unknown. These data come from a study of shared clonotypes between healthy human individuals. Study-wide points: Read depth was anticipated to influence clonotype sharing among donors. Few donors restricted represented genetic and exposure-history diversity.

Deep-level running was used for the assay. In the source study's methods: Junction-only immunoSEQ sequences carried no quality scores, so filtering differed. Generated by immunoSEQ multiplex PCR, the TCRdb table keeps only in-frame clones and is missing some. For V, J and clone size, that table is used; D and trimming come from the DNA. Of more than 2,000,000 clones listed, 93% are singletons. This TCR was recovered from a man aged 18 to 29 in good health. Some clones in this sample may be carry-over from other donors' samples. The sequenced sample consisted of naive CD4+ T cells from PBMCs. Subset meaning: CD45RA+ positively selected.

CDR3: CASSPNGGNEQFF. The CDR3 DNA reads as TGTGCCAGCAGCCCGAACGGCGGAAATGAGCAGTTCTTC. The rearrangement joins TRBV7-3 to TRBJ2-1, with no clear D. Trimming removed 5 bases at V and 7 bases at J, with 12 bases between. Germline V gene data show CDR1 as SGHTA and CDR2 as FQGTGA. This CDR3 region has 13 residues.